The 20 T cell receptor beta chains in this list originate from one sample, sequenced in a study of T cells in Graves' hyperthyroidism and ophthalmopathy. Researchers took RNA transcripts and amplified the TCR beta CDR3 regions from them. When the TCR CDR3 underwent first-round RT-PCR, the HTBI primer set was used. TCRdb processed the multiplex PCR reads anew with MiXCR; each CDR3 protein has one entry. Among over 300,000 distinct CDR3 sequences listed, about 15% were seen once. Sequenced material: blood. The receptors derive from a woman aged 55-70 years with Graves' hyperthyroidism.

This clonotype was seen a handful of times. The chain employs TRBV20-1 and TRBJ2-7; 11 bases map to TRBD2. The CDR3 spans 19 residues. Germline CDR1 is DFQATT and CDR2 is SNEGSKA (reference sequence). J gave up 0 bases and V 1 base, and 14 bases lay outside the gene matches. The chain's CDR3 is CSARGVAVAGGMSSYEQYF. CDR3 in DNA: TGCAGTGCTAGAGGCGTGGCGGTAGCGGGAGGGATGAGCTCCTACGAGCAGTACTTC.

This clonotype was counted at least ten times. The chain has TRBV9 and TRBJ1-2; D is uncertain. The CDR3 runs to 15 residues. CDR1 and CDR2 from the germline V gene are SGDLS and YYNGEE. V was shortened by 0 bases and J by 3 bases, with 12 bases between the two germline ends. CDR3 bases: TGTGCCAGCAGCGTAGAAGGGTCCCCCTACTATGGCTACACCTTC. This codes for CASSVEGSPYYGYTF.

V and J are TRBV5-4 and TRBJ1-4, with a weak D call TRBD1 (5 bases). From germline, CDR1 is SGHNT and CDR2 YYREEE (reference sequence). The CDR3 contains 13 residues. CDR3 sequence reads: CAFHGGPNEKLFF. CDR3 nucleotides: TGTGCTTTCCATGGGGGTCCCAATGAAAAACTGTTTTTT.

This clonotype was detected only a few times. Just one base apart from a much larger clone, this may be a read error. V is TRBV6-1 and J is TRBJ2-3; no clear D. CDR1 is MNHNS, CDR2 SASEGT, per germline. The CDR3 is 14 residues long. Trimming left V 5 bases short and J 8 bases short, with 17 bases between. The CDR3 loop is CASSQQAPAGTQYF. CDR3 coding DNA: TGTGCCAGCAGTCAGCAGGCCCCCGCAGGTACGCAGTATTTT.

This clonotype was picked up many times. The chain has TRBV10-3 and TRBJ2-7; no definite D call. V was cut by 0 bases and J by 5 bases, with 8 bases left in between. The CDR3 covers 13 residues. Germline V gene data show CDR1 as ENHRY and CDR2 as SYGVKD. The DNA of the CDR3 is TGTGCCATCAGTGAGTCGGGGTACCACGAGCAGTACTTC. It yields the protein CAISESGYHEQYF.

This clonotype was counted ten times or more. The chain recombines TRBV4-2 with TRBJ1-4; 7 bases line up with TRBD1. CDR1 is LGHNA, CDR2 YNFKEQ, per germline. The J segment lost 6 bases and the V segment lost 4 bases, leaving 11 bases of the junction unmatched. The CDR3 has 16 residues. The CDR3 reads CASSPYRQGDYEKLFF. The CDR3 nucleotides read TGTGCCAGCAGCCCCTATCGACAGGGTGACTATGAAAAACTGTTTTTT.

The chain recombines TRBV20-1 with TRBJ2-5; no clear D. CDR1 is DFQATT, CDR2 SNEGSKA, per germline (reference sequence). This CDR3 comprises 10 residues. The ends were cut back, 0 bases at V and 10 bases at J, with 6 bases in the middle. CDR3 sequence: CSARDNIQYF. DNA for the CDR3: TGCAGTGCTAGAGATAATATCCAGTACTTC.

This clonotype occurred many times. The V and J genes are TRBV27 and TRBJ2-1; TRBD1 matches at 8 bases. Germline V gene sequence: CDR1 MNHEY, CDR2 SMNVEV (reference sequence). J was trimmed by 12 bases and V by 2 bases; bases with no gene match: 9. The CDR3 is made up of 14 amino acids. The CDR3 bases are TGTGCCAGCAGTTTAGGCTTACAGGGGGTAGGGCAGTTCTTC. It specifies CASSLGLQGVGQFF.

This clonotype was detected ten times or more. J is TRBJ2-7 and V is TRBV20-1; 11 bases are a match to TRBD2. The germline gives CDR1 DFQATT, CDR2 SNEGSKA (reference sequence). The CDR3 sequence is 15 residues long. The J segment lost 3 bases and the V segment lost 2 bases, leaving 6 bases of the junction unmatched. The CDR3 DNA reads TGCAGTGCTAGACTTATCGGACTAGCGGGCTACGAGCAGTACTTC. Translating gives CSARLIGLAGYEQYF.

This clonotype was counted many times. This chain joins TRBV3-1 and TRBJ2-1; D not resolved. This CDR3 is 12 amino acids long. Per germline, CDR1 LGHDT and CDR2 YNNKEL (reference sequence). The V end lost 1 base, the J end lost 10 bases, and 8 bases lay between the germline ends. CDR3 sequence (DNA): TGTGCCAGCAGCCAAGGGCCTTTCGAGCAGTTCTTC. Translating it yields CASSQGPFEQFF.

This clonotype was recorded a few times. J is TRBJ2-7 and V is TRBV6-1; D is ambiguous. Trimming cost V 0 bases and J 2 bases, with 8 bases left between them. Germline CDR1 is MNHNS and CDR2 is SASEGT. This CDR3 spans 14 amino acids. The CDR3 loop reads CASSEAGSAYEQYF. The CDR3 bases are TGTGCCAGCAGTGAAGCGGGGTCAGCCTACGAGCAGTACTTC.

This clonotype showed up many times. DNA of the CDR3: TGCAGTGCTCCCTACTCGGGCGGAGGGGCCTACGAGCAGTACTTC. Its protein product is CSAPYSGGGAYEQYF. The V call is TRBV20-1, the J call TRBJ2-7; perhaps TRBD2 as D (6 bases). Trimming took off 5 bases at V and 2 bases at J, with 19 bases between the two ends. This CDR3 comprises 15 residues. The germline V gene has CDR1 DFQATT and CDR2 SNEGSKA (reference sequence).

This clonotype was recorded many times. This chain links TRBV20-1 with TRBJ2-7; the D gene is possibly TRBD2 (6 bases). Trimming removed 3 bases from V and 4 bases from J, with 16 bases in between. Germline V gene data show CDR1 as DFQATT and CDR2 as SNEGSKA (reference sequence). This CDR3 comprises 14 residues. The CDR3, as DNA: TGCAGTGCTAGGCCCGGGGGAGCGGATTACGAGCAGTACTTC. This translates into CSARPGGADYEQYF.

This clonotype was seen more than once but under ten times. The CDR3 reads CSARASGGFQETQYF. CDR3 nucleotide sequence: TGCAGTGCTAGGGCTAGCGGCGGTTTCCAAGAGACCCAGTACTTC. This chain links TRBV20-1 with TRBJ2-5, with 7 positions matching TRBD2. The CDR3 contains 15 residues. The germline V gene has CDR1 DFQATT and CDR2 SNEGSKA (reference sequence). After removal of 3 bases from V and 1 base from J, the junction contained 8 bases not matched to a gene.

This clonotype was counted between two and nine times. This chain uses TRBV19 with TRBJ2-2, with D uncertain. CDR3 length equals 14 residues. The germline CDR1 and CDR2 sequences are LNHDA and SQIVND (reference sequence). The V end was cut by 6 bases, the J end by 6 bases, with 14 bases between. The CDR3 nucleotides are TGTGCCAGTAGGCTGGGGTTCAACGCCGGGGAGCTGTTTTTT. Encoded protein: CASRLGFNAGELFF.

The V and J genes are TRBV27 and TRBJ2-1; a possible D gene is TRBD1 (6 bases). Germline V gene lookup returns CDR1 MNHEY and CDR2 SMNVEV (reference sequence). The CDR3 sequence is 16 residues long. V lost 2 bases and J 4 bases, leaving 15 bases between the germline ends. The CDR3 protein is CASSLQGQKLYNEQFF. Written as DNA, the CDR3 is TGTGCCAGCAGTTTACAGGGGCAGAAACTTTACAATGAGCAGTTCTTC.

This clonotype was detected ten times or more. CDR3 nucleotides: TGCGCCAGCAGCTTAGGGACTAGTGTCAATGAGCAGTTCTTC. Encoded protein: CASSLGTSVNEQFF. The chain uses TRBV5-1 and TRBJ2-1; 8 bases line up with TRBD2. The junction had 4 bases not matched to a gene; V was cut back by 2 bases and J by 6 bases. The CDR3 is made up of 14 amino acids. Germline V gene data show CDR1 as SGHRS and CDR2 as YFSETQ.

This clonotype was seen at least ten times. The rearrangement joins TRBV20-1 to TRBJ2-6, with D uncertain. The ends were cut back, 0 bases at V and 4 bases at J, with 10 bases in the middle. Germline-derived CDR1 and CDR2 are DFQATT and SNEGSKA (reference sequence). The CDR3 loop spans 15 amino acids. The DNA for the CDR3 is TGCAGTGCTAGAGATGATGGCTTCGGGGCCAACGTCCTGACTTTC. This sequence encodes CSARDDGFGANVLTF.

This clonotype was detected ten times or more. The chain is built from TRBV18 and TRBJ2-1; D is possibly TRBD2 (6 bases). Trimming removed 3 bases from V and 9 bases from J, with 18 bases in between. This CDR3 spans 15 amino acids. Germline V gene lookup returns CDR1 KGHSH and CDR2 LQKENI. Here the CDR3 DNA reads TGTGCCAGCTCACCCCCTACCGGGGGAGGCGGTGAGCAGTTCTTC. Its translation: CASSPPTGGGGEQFF.

This clonotype came up a few times. The chain has TRBV9 and TRBJ2-2; D is unclear. The CDR3 extends over 14 amino acids. Between the trimmed V and J ends, which lost 0 bases and 8 bases, there was a span of 11 bases. Germline V gives CDR1 SGDLS, CDR2 YYNGEE. The CDR3 reads CASSVGAVGGELFF. The CDR3 DNA follows: TGTGCCAGCAGCGTAGGCGCTGTGGGGGGGGAGCTGTTTTTT.